Listed here are 13 T cell receptor beta chains from one sample, sequenced in a study of control samples from healthy donors and cancer patients. Clones were sequenced by immunoSEQ multiplex PCR, and TCRdb holds only the in-frame ones, with some missing. The sample yields about 150,000 clones, around 90% seen once. The sample taken for sequencing was blood. These receptors originate from a man aged 25-45 years in good health.

The gene calls are TRBV7-2 and TRBJ2-7; D perhaps matches TRBD1 (6 bases). This CDR3 is built from 16 residues. Germline V gene sequence: CDR1 SGHTA, CDR2 FQGNSA. V lost 3 bases and J lost 3, with 18 bases in between. CDR3 amino acids: CASSFGSDRLYYEQYF. In nucleotides, the CDR3 is TGTGCCAGCAGCTTTGGATCCGACAGGTTGTACTACGAGCAGTACTTC.

V gene TRBV5-4 combines with J gene TRBJ2-2; TRBD2 agrees at 8 bases. The V gene end was trimmed by 4 bases and the J gene end by 6 bases; junction bases not matched to a gene: 14. The CDR3 loop spans 17 amino acids. Germline-derived CDR1 and CDR2 are SGHNT and YYREEE (reference sequence). DNA of the CDR3: TGTGCCAGCAGCCGGGGGGGCAGCGGGGCTGGGGCCGGGGAGCTGTTTTTT. It encodes CASSRGGSGAGAGELFF.

The chain recombines TRBV18 with TRBJ2-3; D call uncertain. This CDR3 has 13 residues. Germline V gene data show CDR1 as KGHSH and CDR2 as LQKENI. The V gene lost 3 bases and the J gene lost 4 bases, with 8 bases spanning the gap. Here the CDR3 reads CASSPSNADTQYF. The CDR3 DNA follows: TGTGCCAGCTCACCCAGCAACGCAGATACGCAGTATTTT.

V and J are TRBV3-1 (or the pseudogene TRBV3-2) and TRBJ2-5; possible D gene TRBD1, 6 bases. V was cut by 1 base and J by 7 bases, with 7 bases left in between. The CDR3 extends over 12 amino acids. The germline V gene has CDR1 LGHDT and CDR2 YNNKEL (reference sequence). CDR3 residues: CASSQGGGTQYF. The CDR3 DNA is TGTGCCAGCAGCCAAGGAGGGGGGACCCAGTACTTC.

The rearrangement uses TRBV7-9 and TRBJ1-3; perhaps TRBD1 as D (6 bases). Germline CDR1 is SEHNR and CDR2 is FQNEAQ (reference sequence). There are 15 residues in the CDR3. V gave up 4 bases and J gave up 2 bases, with 12 bases separating them. The CDR3 DNA reads as TGTGCCAGCAGCTCTACGGGACATACTGGAAACACCATATATTTT. Protein sequence: CASSSTGHTGNTIYF.

This chain links TRBV5-6 with TRBJ1-6; no firm D call. The V end was cut by 1 base, the J end by 6 bases, with 17 bases between. Germline assignment: CDR1 SGHDT and CDR2 YYEEEE. The CDR3 is 17 amino acids. CDR3 loop: CASSLRATSQGNSPLHF. The CDR3, as DNA: TGTGCCAGCAGCTTGCGGGCCACCAGCCAAGGTAATTCACCCCTCCACTTT. The entire variable domain, with the rest obtained from reference TRBV5-6 and TRBJ1-6, is as follows: DAGVTQSPTHLIKTRGQQVTLRCSPKSGHDTVSWYQQALGQGPQFIFQYYEEEERQRGNFPDRFSGHQFPNYSSELNVNALLLGDSALYLCASSLRATSQGNSPLHFGNGTRLTVT.

The chain combines TRBV18 with TRBJ1-6; the match to TRBD1 covers 7 bases. Trimming cost V 1 base and J 7 bases; bases outside gene matches: 7. CDR3 size: 16 residues. CDR1 and CDR2 (germline): KGHSH, LQKENI. The CDR3 here is CASSPLPQGRNSPLHF. The CDR3 DNA follows: TGTGCCAGCTCACCACTGCCACAGGGGCGAAATTCACCCCTCCACTTT. The whole variable domain, remainder taken from reference TRBV18 and TRBJ1-6, is NAGVMQNPRHLVRRRGQEARLRCSPMKGHSHVYWYRQLPEEGLKFMVYLQKENIIDESGMPKERFSAEFPKEGPSILRIQQVVRGDSAAYFCASSPLPQGRNSPLHFGNGTRLTVT.

This chain connects TRBV7-2 to TRBJ2-6; no clear D gene. V was cut by 3 bases and J by 1 base, with 4 bases left in between. The CDR3 spans 14 residues. The V gene's germline CDR1 is SGHTA and CDR2 FQGNSA. Written as DNA, the CDR3 is TGTGCCAGCAGCTTGCAGTCTGGGGCCAACGTCCTGACTTTC. Translating it yields CASSLQSGANVLTF.

This clone appeared a single time. The chain carries TRBV11-2 and TRBJ2-7; 8 bases line up with TRBD2. The V and J ends lost 5 bases and 3 bases, in that order; junction bases with no gene match: 12. Germline CDR1 and CDR2: SGHAT and FQNNGV. This CDR3 has 16 amino acids. CDR3 in amino acids: CASSPGSGRGDYEQYF. For the CDR3, the DNA is TGTGCCAGCAGCCCAGGGTCCGGGAGGGGGGACTACGAGCAGTACTTC.

The chain joins TRBV10-1 to TRBJ2-2; D possibly corresponds to TRBD2 (5 bases). The CDR3 is 13 residues long. Between the trimmed V and J ends, which lost 6 bases and 8 bases, there was a span of 13 bases. CDR1 is WNHNN and CDR2 is SYGVQD in the germline V gene (reference sequence). CDR3 in DNA: TGCGCCAGCAGAGGGAGCGGACCGGGGGAGCTGTTTTTT. Its protein is CASRGSGPGELFF.

This chain connects TRBV6-6 to TRBJ1-2; 10 nucleotides line up with TRBD1. This CDR3 region has 14 residues. Germline CDR1 MNHNY, CDR2 SVGAGI (reference sequence). With 5 bases clipped from V and 3 bases from J, the junction kept 3 bases outside the gene matches. The CDR3 DNA reads TGTGCCAGCAGTAGACAGGGGGCGGACTATGGCTACACCTTC. Protein product: CASSRQGADYGYTF.

The gene calls are TRBV29-1 and TRBJ2-3; 7 bases match TRBD2. The CDR3 has 13 amino acids. The germline gives CDR1 SQVTM, CDR2 ANQGSEA. After removal of 6 bases from V and 2 bases from J, the junction contained 5 bases not matched to a gene. The CDR3 coding sequence is TGCAGCGTCGGCCGGGGGGACACAGATACGCAGTATTTT. Translation: CSVGRGDTDTQYF.

The rearrangement joins TRBV20-1 to TRBJ2-1; TRBD2 matches at 7 bases. This CDR3 spans 15 amino acids. Per the germline V gene, CDR1 is DFQATT and CDR2 is SNEGSKA (reference sequence). V lost 3 bases and J lost 5; bases outside the gene matches: 10. DNA of the CDR3: TGCAGTGCTAGTCGTTGGGCTAGCGGAAACAATGAGCAGTTCTTC. Encoded protein: CSASRWASGNNEQFF.